The 13 T cell receptor beta chains reported below all come from one sample, sequenced in a study of cytomegalovirus exposure and HLA in healthy donors (TCRdb year 2017). Libraries were constructed by the immunoSEQ multiplex PCR assay. A mixture of 60 forward primers for TCR Vbeta segments and 13 reverse primers for TCR Jbeta segments was used in the multiplex PCR. TCRdb took over this immuneACCESS table, retaining in-frame rearrangements with V and J assigned. Such tables are incomplete; in checked studies, under half of the missing clones stem from an unresolved V gene, and the remainder is unexplained. This sample is represented by roughly 130,000 clones; about 74% of them were singletons. Almost 6% of the sample is taken by the ten largest. Sequencing was performed on PBMCs. All receptors come from a woman aged 45-60 years in good health and CMV-seropositive.

The chain carries TRBV15 and TRBJ2-2; tentatively, D is TRBD2 (5 bases). Germline V gives CDR1 LNHNV, CDR2 YYDKDF (reference sequence). CDR3 size: 13 residues. Deletions cut 5 bases from V and 5 bases from J, with 9 bases between. The CDR3 DNA reads TGTGCCACCAGCGGCACTAGGACCGGGGAGCTGTTTTTT. Translated: CATSGTRTGELFF.

The chain combines TRBV27 with TRBJ1-2; D uncertain. Germline loops: CDR1 MNHEY, CDR2 SMNVEV (reference sequence). This CDR3 has 15 amino acids. The V end was cut by 9 bases, the J end by 4 bases, with 21 bases between. The CDR3 DNA reads TGTGCCAGTAGAAGATGGAAGCCGGCGGGCTATGGCTACACCTTC. It encodes CASRRWKPAGYGYTF.

This clone was picked up a small number of times. The chain employs TRBV7-9 and TRBJ2-7; 11 bases map to TRBD2. J was trimmed by 4 bases and V by 3 bases; bases with no gene match: 2. Germline lookup yields CDR1 SEHNR and CDR2 FQNEAQ (reference sequence). The CDR3 has 14 residues. The CDR3 coding sequence is TGTGCCAGCAGCTTGACTAGCGGGGATTACGAGCAGTACTTC. This encodes CASSLTSGDYEQYF.

The rearrangement uses TRBV29-1 and TRBJ1-2; possibly TRBD1 for D (5 bases). The germline V gene has CDR1 SQVTM and CDR2 ANQGSEA. This CDR3 region has 14 residues. The V end lost 6 bases, the J end lost 0 bases, and 14 bases lay between the germline ends. CDR3 region: CSVARGITNYGYTF. The CDR3 coding sequence is TGCAGCGTCGCCCGGGGGATAACTAACTATGGCTACACCTTC.

CDR3 residues: CASSTNRGGETQYF. Here the CDR3 DNA reads TGTGCCAGTAGTACTAACAGGGGAGGCGAGACCCAGTACTTC. The chain carries TRBV19 and TRBJ2-5, with a tentative D call TRBD1 (7 bases). The germline V gene has CDR1 LNHDA and CDR2 SQIVND (reference sequence). The length of the CDR3 is 14 residues. Trimming removed 4 bases at V and 5 bases at J, with 14 bases between.

V usage is TRBV5-4 and J usage is TRBJ2-1; D not resolved. Trimming shortened V by 2 bases and J by 12 bases, and 15 bases separated the two germline ends. The germline CDR1 and CDR2 sequences are SGHNT and YYREEE (reference sequence). The CDR3 contains 13 residues. In DNA, the CDR3 is TGTGCCAGCAGCTTCCCCTCCGCCACGGGGCAGTTCTTC. It encodes CASSFPSATGQFF.

V gene TRBV19 combines with J gene TRBJ1-1; weak D call: TRBD1 (5 bases). Looked up from germline, CDR1 is LNHDA and CDR2 is SQIVND (reference sequence). The CDR3 sequence is 16 residues long. V was trimmed by 4 bases and J by 1 base, leaving 16 bases between them. The CDR3 sequence: CASSRGGGSSNTEAFF. Here the CDR3 DNA reads TGTGCCAGTAGTAGGGGGGGAGGCAGTTCGAACACTGAAGCTTTCTTT.

The chain joins TRBV7-8 to TRBJ1-1; weak D call: TRBD1 (6 bases). The V and J ends lost 4 bases and 1 base respectively, with 10 bases between them. Germline values: CDR1 SGHVS, CDR2 FQNEAQ. The CDR3 runs to 14 residues. The CDR3 DNA reads TGTGCCAGCAGCTACCCGGACAGGAACACTGAAGCTTTCTTT. Amino acid sequence: CASSYPDRNTEAFF.

This chain joins TRBV14 and TRBJ2-7; D is unresolved. This CDR3 has 14 residues. Trimming removed 1 base from V and 2 bases from J, with 9 bases in between. Germline lookup yields CDR1 SGHDN and CDR2 FVKESK. This CDR3 is CASSQAVKPYEQYF. CDR3 sequence (DNA): TGTGCCAGCAGCCAAGCGGTAAAGCCCTACGAGCAGTACTTC.

The chain employs TRBV9 and TRBJ1-2, with D maybe TRBD1 (6 bases). The CDR3 runs 13 residues. V was shortened by 0 bases and J by 6 bases, with 9 bases between the two germline ends. The germline V gene encodes CDR1 SGDLS and CDR2 YYNGEE. The CDR3 loop reads CASSVVDRDGYTF. Here the CDR3 DNA reads TGTGCCAGCAGCGTAGTGGACAGAGATGGCTACACCTTC.

This clone occurred a few times. This chain uses TRBV7-2 with TRBJ2-5; 9 nucleotides agree with TRBD2. The DNA end is a closer match to TRBJ2-7, so the J assignment may be wrong. The length of the CDR3 is 17 residues. The germline CDR1 and CDR2 sequences are SGHTA and FQGNSA. The CDR3 region has the DNA TGTGCCAGCAGCTTCAAGGTAGCGGGGGTCCGAGCCTACGAGCAGTACTTC. It is translated as CASSFKVAGVRAYEQYF.

The chain joins TRBV7-9 to TRBJ1-1; the D is unclear. The germline V and J ends were trimmed by 6 bases and 8 bases, with 10 bases remaining between them. The CDR3 consists of 11 residues. The germline V gene encodes CDR1 SEHNR and CDR2 FQNEAQ (reference sequence). Written as DNA, the CDR3 is TGTGCCAGCAGGCTCCAACAGGAAGCTTTCTTT. Translation: CASRLQQEAFF.

This chain joins TRBV7-9 and TRBJ2-3; tentatively, D is TRBD2 (6 bases). CDR1 SEHNR and CDR2 FQNEAQ come from the germline V gene (reference sequence). The V and J ends lost 4 bases and 6 bases respectively, with 14 bases between them. This CDR3 comprises 14 residues. CDR3 nucleotides: TGTGCCAGCAGCTCGACGGGGGTCCTGGATACGCAGTATTTT. Its translation: CASSSTGVLDTQYF. The whole variable domain, filled in from reference TRBV7-9 and TRBJ2-3, reads DTGVSQNPRHKITKRGQNVTFRCDPISEHNRLYWYRQTLGQGPEFLTYFQNEAQLEKSRLLSDRFSAERPKGSFSTLEIQRTEQGDSAMYLCASSSTGVLDTQYFGPGTRLTVL.